This T cell receptor beta chain was observed in a study of shared clonotypes between healthy human individuals. V was trimmed by 0 bases and J by 11 bases, leaving 17 bases between them. Germline CDR1 SGHTA, CDR2 FQGNSA. This CDR3 comprises 15 residues. Libraries were prepared by immunoSEQ multiplex PCR; TCRdb keeps only in-frame clonotypes and omits some of them. The sample lists about 2.4 million clones; just over 90% were seen once. Only a few counts were recorded for this clone. The V call is TRBV7-2, the J call TRBJ1-5, with TRBD1 as a possible D gene (6 bases). The specimen sequenced was naive CD4+ T cells sorted from blood. Subset noted: CD45RA+ positively selected. This clonotype was sampled from a young man in good health. CDR3 residues: CASSLAGQLSSTQHF. CDR3 nucleotides: TGTGCCAGCAGCTTAGCGGGACAACTCTCGTCGACCCAGCATTTT. Full variable domain (rest looked up from reference TRBV7-2 and TRBJ1-5): GAGVSQSPSNKVTEKGKDVELRCDPISGHTALYWYRQSLGQGLEFLIYFQGNSAPDKSGLPSDRFSAERTGGSVSTLTIQRTQQEDSAVYLCASSLAGQLSSTQHFGDGTRLSIL.